The 10 T cell receptor beta chains given below trace back to one sample, sequenced in a study of T cells in Graves' hyperthyroidism and ophthalmopathy. What was amplified from RNA transcripts were TCR beta CDR3 regions. HTBI primers were the set used in a first-round RT-PCR of the TCR CDR3. One entry per CDR3 protein, called by TCRdb with MiXCR from the multiplex PCR reads. The sample has just under 750,000 distinct CDR3 sequences, around a third seen once. Specimen: blood. Receptors originate from a woman in her thirties or forties with Graves' hyperthyroidism.

The table lists this clonotype with many counts. This chain connects TRBV7-9 to TRBJ1-2, with 9 bases matching TRBD1. The length of the CDR3 is 16 residues. The V segment lost 5 bases and the J segment 6 bases; nucleotides outside the gene matches: 13. Germline-derived CDR1 and CDR2 are SEHNR and FQNEAQ (reference sequence). The CDR3 is CASSQPGTGIRDGYTF. The CDR3 DNA reads TGTGCCAGCAGCCAGCCAGGGACAGGGATTAGGGATGGCTACACCTTC.

The sample holds many counts of this clonotype. The chain is built from TRBV19 and TRBJ2-2; D uncertain. The CDR3 totals 14 residues. Trimming took 5 bases from V and 2 from J, leaving 9 bases between them. Germline lookup yields CDR1 LNHDA and CDR2 SQIVND (reference sequence). The CDR3 coding sequence is TGTGCCAGTAGTGCCCGACTCAACACCGGGGAGCTGTTTTTT. Its translation is CASSARLNTGELFF.

This chain connects TRBV12-3 or TRBV12-4 to TRBJ2-2; 7 bases are a match to TRBD1. CDR3 length equals 15 residues. V shed 3 bases, J shed 3 bases, and the junction held 4 bases outside the gene matches. CDR3 loop: CASSFRGSDTGELFF. The CDR3 region has the DNA TGTGCCAGCAGTTTCAGGGGGTCGGACACCGGGGAGCTGTTTTTT.

The chain employs TRBV2 and TRBJ1-2, with TRBD1 matching 9 bases. The germline V gene has CDR1 SNHLY and CDR2 FYNNEI. The CDR3 has 14 amino acids. Losses at the gene ends were 11 bases for V and 8 bases for J; bases not matched to a gene: 15. The DNA for the CDR3 is TGTGCCTTTCAACGGGGACAGGGTCTCGAGGGCTACACCTTC. Protein: CAFQRGQGLEGYTF.

The chain combines TRBV7-9 with TRBJ1-6; 9 bases map to TRBD1. Germline-derived CDR1 and CDR2 are SEHNR and FQNEAQ (reference sequence). V lost 5 bases to trimming and J lost 10 bases; unmatched junction nucleotides: 9. This CDR3 contains 15 residues. CDR3: CASSTTGTGRSPLHF. The CDR3 nucleotides read TGTGCCAGCAGCACTACCGGGACAGGGAGATCACCCCTCCACTTT.

The sample holds many counts of this clonotype. The V call is TRBV6-5, the J call TRBJ2-7; maybe TRBD2 (6 bases). CDR1 and CDR2 (germline): MNHEY, SVGAGI. The CDR3 length is 11 residues. Trimming cost V 7 bases and J 4 bases, with 8 bases left between them. The CDR3, as DNA: TGTGCCAGCAAGGAGGGGTACGAGCAGTACTTC. As protein: CASKEGYEQYF.

The chain carries TRBV7-9 and TRBJ2-7, with D unclear. The CDR3 length is 12 residues. Trimming took off 8 bases at V and 6 bases at J, with 14 bases between the two ends. Per germline, CDR1 SEHNR and CDR2 FQNEAQ (reference sequence). In DNA, the CDR3 is TGTGCCAGCCCGGACGAGAATCGCGAGCAGTACTTC. Translated: CASPDENREQYF.

V usage is TRBV7-2 and J usage is TRBJ2-5; D ambiguous. V lost 1 base, J lost 4 bases, and 13 bases lay in between. Germline V gene sequence: CDR1 SGHTA, CDR2 FQGNSA. The CDR3 covers 15 residues. Here the CDR3 DNA reads TGTGCCAGCAGCTTAGTTCTGGGTTCGGTAGAGACCCAGTACTTC. This translates into CASSLVLGSVETQYF.

At least ten counts were recorded for this clonotype. The chain has TRBV5-8 and TRBJ1-2, with D possibly matching TRBD1 (5 bases). This CDR3 spans 14 amino acids. Germline V gene sequence: CDR1 SGHTS, CDR2 YDEGEE. V was pared by 0 bases and J by 4 bases, with 10 bases between. This chain's CDR3 is CASSLAGATYGYTF. CDR3 nucleotide sequence: TGTGCCAGCAGCTTGGCCGGGGCGACCTATGGCTACACCTTC. Using reference TRBV5-8 and TRBJ1-2 for the parts outside the CDR3, the full variable domain is EAGVTQSPTHLIKTRGQQATLRCSPISGHTSVYWYQQALGLGLQFLLWYDEGEERNRGNFPPRFSGRQFPNYSSELNVNALELEDSALYLCASSLAGATYGYTFGSGTRLTVV.

The genes are TRBV25-1 and TRBJ1-4; the match to TRBD1 covers 7 bases. Germline CDR1 reads MGHDK; CDR2 reads SYGVNS. Trimming removed 3 bases from V and 8 bases from J; junction bases left unmatched: 6. The CDR3 has 14 amino acids. This CDR3 is CASSDIGTAEKLFF. CDR3 bases: TGTGCCAGCAGTGACATCGGGACAGCAGAAAAACTGTTTTTT.